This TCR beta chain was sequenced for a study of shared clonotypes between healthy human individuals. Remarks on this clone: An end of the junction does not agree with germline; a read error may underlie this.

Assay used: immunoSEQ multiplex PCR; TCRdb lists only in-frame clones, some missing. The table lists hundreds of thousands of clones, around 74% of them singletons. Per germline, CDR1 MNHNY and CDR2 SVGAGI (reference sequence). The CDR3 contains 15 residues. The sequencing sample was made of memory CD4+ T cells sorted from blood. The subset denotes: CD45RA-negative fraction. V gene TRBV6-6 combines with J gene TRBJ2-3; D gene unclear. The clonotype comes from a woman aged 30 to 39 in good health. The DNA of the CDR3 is TGTGCCATCAGTGAGTCAAGTCTCCGCACAGATACGCGGTATTTT. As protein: CAISESSLRTDTRYF.